The present TCR beta chain was sequenced within a study of PD-1 blockade in mismatch repair-deficient tumors. PCR or immunohistochemistry showed mismatch repair deficiency in every enrolled patient. Assay used: immunoSEQ multiplex PCR; TCRdb lists only in-frame clones, some missing. Among roughly 45,000 clones, around 77% were seen once, and the ten largest hold roughly 3.4%. The sequencing here drew on PBMCs, taken before pembrolizumab treatment. The TCR originated in an adult with mismatch repair-deficient cancer.

The CDR3 protein is CAWGGTSGYEQYF. Here the CDR3 DNA reads TGTGCCTGGGGTGGGACTAGCGGCTACGAGCAGTACTTC. V gene TRBV30 combines with J gene TRBJ2-7; 11 bases match TRBD2. V lost 5 bases to trimming and J lost 3 bases; unmatched junction nucleotides: 3. The CDR3 contains 13 residues. Germline-derived CDR1 and CDR2 are GTSNPN and SVGIG (reference sequence).